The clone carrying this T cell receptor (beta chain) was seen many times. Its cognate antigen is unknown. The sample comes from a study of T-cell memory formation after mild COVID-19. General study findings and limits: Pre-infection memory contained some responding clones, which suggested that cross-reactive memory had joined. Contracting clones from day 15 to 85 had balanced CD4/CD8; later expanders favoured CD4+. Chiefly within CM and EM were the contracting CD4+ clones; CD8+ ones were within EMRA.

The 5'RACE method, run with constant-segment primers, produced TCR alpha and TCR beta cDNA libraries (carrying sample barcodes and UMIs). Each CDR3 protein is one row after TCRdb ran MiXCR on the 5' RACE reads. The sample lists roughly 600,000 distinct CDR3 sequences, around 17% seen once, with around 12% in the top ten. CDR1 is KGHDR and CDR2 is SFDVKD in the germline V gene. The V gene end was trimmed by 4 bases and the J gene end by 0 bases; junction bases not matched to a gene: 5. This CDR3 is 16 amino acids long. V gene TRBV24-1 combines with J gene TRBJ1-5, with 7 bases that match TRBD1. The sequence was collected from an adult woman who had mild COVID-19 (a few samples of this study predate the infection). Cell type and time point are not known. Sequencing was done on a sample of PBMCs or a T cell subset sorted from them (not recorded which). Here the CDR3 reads CATSEGGQFSNQPQHF. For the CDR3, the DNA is TGTGCCACCAGTGAGGGGGGACAGTTTAGCAATCAGCCCCAGCATTTT.